Listed here is a single T cell receptor beta chain. This entry comes from a study of brain T cells in children with intractable seizures. Profiled with immunoSEQ multiplex PCR; TCRdb holds only in-frame clones, not every one. The table lists 340,000 or so clones, over 90% of them singletons. Stated time point: blood from clinic visit 5 months post-surgery; TSC patient then seizure free. Before surgery, patients took at least one anti-epileptic drug. Here the sequenced sample was peripheral blood, taken less than 6 months after surgery. The clonotype originates from a boy under three years old with tuberous sclerosis and intractable seizures.

The CDR3 DNA is TGTGCCAGCAGTGGAGGGACAGGAATTTTTCTCTTGAACACTGAAGCTTTCTTT. Amino acid sequence: CASSGGTGIFLLNTEAFF. The V gene is TRBV6-1, the J gene TRBJ1-1; 8 nucleotides line up with TRBD1. The length of the CDR3 is 18 residues. CDR1 and CDR2 (germline): MNHNS, SASEGT. Trimming removed 4 bases from V and 0 bases from J; junction bases left unmatched: 13.